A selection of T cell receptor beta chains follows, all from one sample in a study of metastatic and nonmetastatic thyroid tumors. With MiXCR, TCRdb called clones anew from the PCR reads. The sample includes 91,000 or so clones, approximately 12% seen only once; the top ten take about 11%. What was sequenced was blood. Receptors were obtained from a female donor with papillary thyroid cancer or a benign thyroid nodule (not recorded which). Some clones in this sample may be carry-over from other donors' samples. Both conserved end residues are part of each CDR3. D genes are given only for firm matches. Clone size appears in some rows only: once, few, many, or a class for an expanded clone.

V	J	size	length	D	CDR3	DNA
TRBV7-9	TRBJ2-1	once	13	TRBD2	CASSVTSGRVGIF	TGTGCCAGTAGCGTCACAAGCGGGAGGGTCGGAATCTTC
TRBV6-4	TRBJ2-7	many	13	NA	CASSIEAGYEQYF	TGTGCCAGCAGCATCGAAGCCGGCTACGAGCAGTACTTC
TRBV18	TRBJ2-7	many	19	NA	CASSPISTWGAGTIYEQYF	TGTGCCAGCTCACCCATCTCCACATGGGGGGCAGGGACGATTTACGAGCAGTACTTC
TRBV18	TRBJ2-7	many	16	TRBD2	CASSPLRSGSSYEQYF	TGTGCCAGCTCACCCCTTAGAAGCGGGAGTTCCTACGAGCAGTACTTC
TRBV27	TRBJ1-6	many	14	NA	CASSLITSGSPLHF	TGTGCCAGCAGTTTAATAACATCCGGTTCACCCCTCCACTTT
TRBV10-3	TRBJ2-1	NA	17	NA	CAISQRGGHGVYNEQFF	TGTGCCATCAGTCAGAGAGGGGGGCATGGAGTCTACAATGAGCAGTTCTTC
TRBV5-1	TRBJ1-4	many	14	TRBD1	CASSLGQGAEKLFF	TGCGCCAGCAGCTTGGGTCAGGGGGCTGAAAAACTGTTTTTT
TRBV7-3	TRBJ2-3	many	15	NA	CASSLFGTSTDTQYF	TGTGCCAGCAGCTTATTCGGCACTAGCACAGATACGCAGTATTTT
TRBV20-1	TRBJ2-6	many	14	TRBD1	CSARGQAGANVLTF	TGCAGTGCTCGGGGACAGGCTGGGGCCAACGTCCTGACTTTC
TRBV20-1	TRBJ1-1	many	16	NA	CSARDLEGGDYTEAFF	TGCAGTGCTAGAGACTTGGAGGGTGGGGATTACACTGAAGCTTTCTTT
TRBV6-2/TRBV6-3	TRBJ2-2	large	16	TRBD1	CASSYSPGQGTGELFF	TGTGCCAGCAGTTACTCTCCGGGACAGGGAACCGGGGAGCTGTTTTTT
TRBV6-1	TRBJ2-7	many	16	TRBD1	CASSPKGIQGGYEQYF	TGTGCCAGCAGTCCTAAAGGGATACAGGGGGGTTACGAGCAGTACTTC
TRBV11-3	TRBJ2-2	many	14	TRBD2	CASSGLAGAGELFF	TGTGCCAGCAGCGGACTAGCGGGAGCCGGGGAGCTGTTTTTT
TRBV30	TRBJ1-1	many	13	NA	CAWTGQPNTEAFF	TGTGCCTGGACGGGACAACCGAACACTGAAGCTTTCTTT
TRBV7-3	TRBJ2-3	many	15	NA	CASSLTGGGTDTQYF	TGTGCCAGCAGCTTAACGGGTGGGGGCACAGATACGCAGTATTTT
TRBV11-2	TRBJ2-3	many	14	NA	CASSLQTSSDTQYF	TGTGCCAGCAGCTTACAGACTAGTTCAGATACGCAGTATTTT
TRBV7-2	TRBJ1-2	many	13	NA	CASSPSGGYGYTF	TGTGCCAGCAGCCCAAGCGGGGGGTATGGCTACACCTTC
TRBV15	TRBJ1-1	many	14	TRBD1	CATSGGQGGTEAFF	TGTGCCACCAGCGGTGGACAGGGTGGCACTGAAGCTTTCTTT
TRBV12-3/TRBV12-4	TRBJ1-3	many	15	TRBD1	CASSPGQGSGNTIYF	TGTGCCAGCAGTCCCGGACAGGGGTCTGGAAACACCATATATTTT
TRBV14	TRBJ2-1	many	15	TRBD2	CASSAGTSGFNEQFF	TGTGCCAGCAGCGCCGGGACTAGCGGGTTCAATGAGCAGTTCTTC
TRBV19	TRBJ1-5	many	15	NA	CASSIAPTLNQPQHF	TGTGCCAGTAGTATAGCCCCGACTCTAAATCAGCCCCAGCATTTT
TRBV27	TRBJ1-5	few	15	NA	CASRVGCPNNQPQHF	TGTGCCAGCAGGGTGGGGTGCCCTAACAATCAGCCCCAGCATTTT
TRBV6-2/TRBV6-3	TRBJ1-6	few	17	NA	CASSYPTQANRLSPLHF	TGTGCCAGCAGTTACCCCACTCAGGCTAACAGACTTTCACCCCTACACTTT
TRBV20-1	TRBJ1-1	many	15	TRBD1	CSANRDSIMNTEAFF	TGCAGTGCCAACCGGGACAGTATCATGAACACTGAAGCTTTCTTT
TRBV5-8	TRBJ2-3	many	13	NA	CASSPAGTDTQYF	TGTGCCAGCAGCCCCGCGGGCACAGATACGCAGTATTTT
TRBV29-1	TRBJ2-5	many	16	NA	CSVGGRGDPVQETQYF	TGCAGCGTTGGGGGGAGGGGGGACCCGGTTCAAGAGACCCAGTACTTC
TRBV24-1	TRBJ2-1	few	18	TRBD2	CATSDRNSGSGPYNEQFF	TGTGCAACCAGTGACCGGAATAGCGGGAGCGGCCCCTACAATGAGCAGTTCTTC
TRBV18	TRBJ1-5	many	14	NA	CASSPTDSNQPQHF	TGTGCCAGCTCACCGACGGATAGCAATCAGCCCCAGCATTTT
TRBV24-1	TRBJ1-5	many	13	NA	CATGRGAGQPQHF	TGTGCCACCGGAAGGGGGGCTGGTCAGCCCCAGCATTTT